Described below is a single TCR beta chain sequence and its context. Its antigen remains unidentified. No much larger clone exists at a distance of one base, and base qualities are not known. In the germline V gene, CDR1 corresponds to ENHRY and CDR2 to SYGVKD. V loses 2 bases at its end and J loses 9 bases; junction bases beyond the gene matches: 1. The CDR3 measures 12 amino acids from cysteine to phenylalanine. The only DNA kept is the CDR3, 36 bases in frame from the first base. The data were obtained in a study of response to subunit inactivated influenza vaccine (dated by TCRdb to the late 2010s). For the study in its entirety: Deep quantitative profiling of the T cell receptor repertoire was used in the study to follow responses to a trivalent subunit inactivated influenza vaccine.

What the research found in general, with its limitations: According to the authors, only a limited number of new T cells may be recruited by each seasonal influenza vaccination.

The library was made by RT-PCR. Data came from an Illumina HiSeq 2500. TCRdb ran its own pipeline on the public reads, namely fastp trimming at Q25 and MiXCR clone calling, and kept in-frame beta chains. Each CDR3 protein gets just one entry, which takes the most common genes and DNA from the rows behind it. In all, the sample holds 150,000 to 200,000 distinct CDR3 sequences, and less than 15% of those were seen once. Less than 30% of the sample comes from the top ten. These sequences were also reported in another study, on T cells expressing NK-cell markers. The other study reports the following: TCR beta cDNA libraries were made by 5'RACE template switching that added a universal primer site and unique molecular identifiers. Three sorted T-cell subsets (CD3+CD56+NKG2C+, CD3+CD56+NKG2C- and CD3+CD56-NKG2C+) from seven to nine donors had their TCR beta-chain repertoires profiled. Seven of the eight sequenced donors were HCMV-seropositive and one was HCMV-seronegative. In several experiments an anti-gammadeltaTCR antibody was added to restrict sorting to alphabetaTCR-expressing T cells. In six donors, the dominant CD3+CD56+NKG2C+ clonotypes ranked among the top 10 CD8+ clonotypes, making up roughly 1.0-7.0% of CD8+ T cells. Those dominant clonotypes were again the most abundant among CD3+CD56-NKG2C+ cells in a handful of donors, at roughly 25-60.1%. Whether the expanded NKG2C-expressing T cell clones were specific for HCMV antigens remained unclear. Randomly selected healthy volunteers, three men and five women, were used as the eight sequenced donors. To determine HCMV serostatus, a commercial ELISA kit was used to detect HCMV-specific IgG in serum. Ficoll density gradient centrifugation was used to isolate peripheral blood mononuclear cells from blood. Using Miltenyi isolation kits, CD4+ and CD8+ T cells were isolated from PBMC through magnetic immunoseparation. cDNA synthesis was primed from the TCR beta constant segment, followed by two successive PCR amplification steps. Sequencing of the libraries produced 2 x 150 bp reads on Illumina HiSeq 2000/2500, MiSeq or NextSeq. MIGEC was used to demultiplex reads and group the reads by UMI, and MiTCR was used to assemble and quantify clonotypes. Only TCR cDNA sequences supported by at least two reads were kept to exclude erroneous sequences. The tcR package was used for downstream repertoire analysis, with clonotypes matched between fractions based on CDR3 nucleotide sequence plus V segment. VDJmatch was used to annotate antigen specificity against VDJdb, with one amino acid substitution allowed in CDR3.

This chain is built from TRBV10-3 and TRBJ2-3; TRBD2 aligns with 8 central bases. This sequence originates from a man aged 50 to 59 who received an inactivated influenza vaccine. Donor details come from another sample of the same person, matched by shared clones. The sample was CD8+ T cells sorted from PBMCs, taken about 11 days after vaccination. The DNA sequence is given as TGTGCCATCAGTGAGCCGGGGGGGACGCAGTATTTT. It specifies CAISEPGGTQYF.